Shown below are 25 T cell receptor beta chains from a single sample sequenced in a study of T-cell reconstitution after alpha-beta-depleted transplantation in children. Unique molecular identifiers tagged the TCRbeta library. MiXCR, applied by TCRdb to the PCR reads, yields one record per CDR3 protein. The repertoire holds a few hundred thousand distinct CDR3 sequences, with approximately 12% as singletons. The specimen comprised PBMCs, sampled from the stem cell graft. Source of these receptors: a human donor who donated a stem cell graft to a child with Fanconi anemia.

This clonotype was seen ten or more times. The chain is built from TRBV4-2 and TRBJ2-3; no firm D call. In germline, CDR1 is LGHNA, CDR2 YNFKEQ. CDR3 length equals 13 residues. V was pared by 3 bases and J by 4 bases, with 8 bases between. CDR3 nucleotides: TGTGCCAGCAGCCATCAGAACCCAGATACGCAGTATTTT. It translates to CASSHQNPDTQYF.

The chain has TRBV4-3 and TRBJ1-4; D perhaps matches TRBD1 (5 bases). Looked up from germline, CDR1 is LGHNA and CDR2 is YSLEER. V shed 0 bases and J shed 4 bases, with 15 bases lying between them. CDR3 length: 17 amino acids. The CDR3 loop reads CASSQDDTGEGNEKLFF. The CDR3 DNA sequence: TGCGCCAGCAGCCAAGATGACACAGGAGAGGGTAATGAAAAACTGTTTTTT.

This clonotype was observed a few times. The gene calls are TRBV3-1 and TRBJ2-1, with 8 bases lining up with TRBD1. V lost 7 bases, J lost 8 bases, and 10 bases stayed unmatched. The CDR3 sequence is 14 residues long. Per germline, CDR1 LGHDT and CDR2 YNNKEL (reference sequence). The CDR3 protein is CASTEGTGRDEQFF. As DNA, the CDR3 is TGTGCCAGCACCGAAGGGACAGGTCGCGATGAGCAGTTCTTC.

There are a few counts of this clonotype. The chain uses TRBV10-3 and TRBJ1-2; no definite D call. The CDR3 consists of 15 residues. The germline V and J ends were trimmed by 0 bases and 2 bases, with 10 bases remaining between them. Germline CDR1 ENHRY, CDR2 SYGVKD. CDR3 nucleotide sequence: TGTGCCATCAGTGAGTCTTGGTCCGGCAACTATGGCTACACCTTC. Protein: CAISESWSGNYGYTF.

The sample holds many counts of this clonotype. CDR3 sequence reads: CASRLKRTEAFF. CDR3 nucleotides: TGTGCCAGCAGGCTGAAGAGGACTGAAGCTTTCTTT. The chain links TRBV12-3 or TRBV12-4 to TRBJ1-1; D call uncertain. Trimming removed 6 bases at V and 5 bases at J, with 10 bases between. CDR3 length equals 12 residues.

At least ten counts were recorded for this clonotype. This chain uses TRBV5-8 with TRBJ1-5; D call uncertain. Trimming stripped 0 bases from V and 0 bases from J, with 4 bases between. This CDR3 region has 14 residues. The V gene's germline CDR1 is SGHTS and CDR2 YDEGEE. The CDR3 DNA reads TGTGCCAGCAGCTTGGACAGTAGCAATCAGCCCCAGCATTTT. It is translated as CASSLDSSNQPQHF.

The rearrangement uses TRBV7-2 and TRBJ2-3, with D tentatively TRBD1 (6 bases). V was clipped by 8 bases and J by 0 bases, with 12 bases between them. CDR3 length equals 14 residues. CDR1 and CDR2 (germline): SGHTA, FQGNSA. CDR3 coding DNA: TGTGCCAGCCAACGCGACAGGAGCACAGATACGCAGTATTTT. Its protein is CASQRDRSTDTQYF.

The V call is TRBV24-1, the J call TRBJ1-1; D is unresolved. V lost 3 bases and J 3 bases, leaving 13 bases between the germline ends. The CDR3 extends over 15 amino acids. Looked up from germline, CDR1 is KGHDR and CDR2 is SFDVKD. CDR3 region: CATSDETQTHTEAFF. The CDR3 nucleotides read TGTGCCACCAGTGATGAGACTCAGACCCACACTGAAGCTTTCTTT.

This clonotype was counted many times. J is TRBJ2-5 and V is TRBV11-2; D remains unclear. V lost 0 bases, J lost 1 base, and 3 bases lay in between. The CDR3 is made up of 13 amino acids. Germline V lookup: CDR1 SGHAT, CDR2 FQNNGV. CDR3 sequence reads: CASSLDSQETQYF. In DNA form, the CDR3 reads TGTGCCAGCAGCTTAGACAGCCAAGAGACCCAGTACTTC.

This clonotype was seen ten or more times. The chain couples TRBV5-1 to TRBJ2-3; weak D call: TRBD1 (5 bases). Germline V lookup: CDR1 SGHRS, CDR2 YFSETQ. Trimming stripped 6 bases from V and 1 base from J, with 15 bases between. This CDR3 comprises 15 residues. Here the CDR3 reads CASNLVGAGTDTQYF. The CDR3 DNA reads TGCGCCAGCAATTTGGTAGGGGCCGGCACAGATACGCAGTATTTT.

This clonotype showed up many times. The chain carries TRBV27 and TRBJ1-1; D is uncertain. Trimming cost V 5 bases and J 1 base, with 11 bases left between them. The V gene's germline CDR1 is MNHEY and CDR2 SMNVEV (reference sequence). The CDR3 has 14 amino acids. CDR3 nucleotides: TGTGCCAGCAGTCCCGGCAGTGGGAACACTGAAGCTTTCTTT. Residues: CASSPGSGNTEAFF.

J is TRBJ2-7 and V is TRBV4-3; D is perhaps TRBD2 (6 bases). V was clipped by 3 bases and J by 2 bases, with 17 bases between them. This CDR3 spans 16 amino acids. CDR1 and CDR2 from the germline V gene are LGHNA and YSLEER. CDR3 amino acids: CASSHTAGPNPYEQYF. In DNA form, the CDR3 reads TGCGCCAGCAGCCACACTGCGGGGCCGAACCCCTACGAGCAGTACTTC.

The chain couples TRBV4-2 to TRBJ1-1; 8 positions match TRBD1. Per germline, CDR1 LGHNA and CDR2 YNFKEQ. CDR3 length: 14 amino acids. The junction had 9 bases not matched to a gene; V was cut back by 5 bases and J by 7 bases. The CDR3 protein is CASSTGQGRGEAFF. The CDR3 bases are TGTGCCAGCAGCACCGGACAGGGCCGGGGTGAAGCTTTCTTT.

About this clonotype: It may be a read error: a sequence one base away is much more abundant. Because it lacks the conserved phenylalanine or tryptophan at the end, this CDR3 is likely a read error. V is TRBV6-2 or TRBV6-3 and J is TRBJ1-1; D call uncertain. The CDR3 sequence is 12 residues long. Germline V gives CDR1 MNHEY, CDR2 SVGEGT. V shed 8 bases and J shed 4 bases, with 11 bases lying between them. The CDR3 DNA is TGTGCCAGCGCTGCTTTTGGCACTGAAGCTTTCTAT. This translates into CASAAFGTEAFY.

The table lists this clonotype with many counts. This chain connects TRBV20-1 to TRBJ2-6; possibly TRBD1 or TRBD2 for D (5 bases each). V gave up 6 bases and J gave up 0 bases, with 9 bases separating them. The CDR3 runs 14 residues. CDR1 is DFQATT and CDR2 is SNEGSKA in the germline V gene (reference sequence). This CDR3 is CSARGDSGANVLTF. In DNA, the CDR3 is TGCAGTGCCCGAGGGGACTCTGGGGCCAACGTCCTGACTTTC.

This clonotype turned up a few times. The chain links TRBV20-1 to TRBJ1-4; TRBD1 is a possible D gene (5 bases). CDR3 length equals 14 residues. Trimming took off 3 bases at V and 2 bases at J, with 10 bases between the two ends. Germline-derived CDR1 and CDR2 are DFQATT and SNEGSKA (reference sequence). CDR3 sequence reads: CSASEAGTNEKLFF. CDR3 in DNA: TGCAGTGCTAGCGAGGCAGGGACTAATGAAAAACTGTTTTTT.

The sample holds a few counts of this clonotype. This chain links TRBV20-1 with TRBJ2-1; the match to TRBD2 covers 9 bases. The V gene's germline CDR1 is DFQATT and CDR2 SNEGSKA (reference sequence). After removal of 1 base from V and 0 bases from J, the junction contained 16 bases not matched to a gene. This CDR3 comprises 20 residues. The CDR3 DNA reads as TGCAGTGCTAGAGTCGGGGGGGGTAGCGGGAGCTCGAGCTCCTACAATGAGCAGTTCTTC. This encodes CSARVGGGSGSSSSYNEQFF.

This clonotype has more than one count but fewer than ten. The gene calls are TRBV5-1 and TRBJ2-1; 9 nucleotides line up with TRBD1. This CDR3 is built from 16 residues. The trim removed 0 bases at V and 2 bases at J, leaving 3 bases unmatched. Germline CDR1 reads SGHRS; CDR2 reads YFSETQ. The CDR3 spells CASSLGDRVAYNEQFF. CDR3 sequence (DNA): TGCGCCAGCAGCTTGGGGGACAGGGTAGCCTACAATGAGCAGTTCTTC.

This clonotype was seen a handful of times. This chain joins TRBV11-2 and TRBJ1-6, with D perhaps TRBD1 (6 bases). CDR1 and CDR2 (germline): SGHAT, FQNNGV. The CDR3 consists of 18 residues. V dropped 0 bases and J dropped 4 bases, with 16 bases sitting between them. The CDR3 protein is CASSLDALPGQYNSPLHF. CDR3 nucleotide sequence: TGTGCCAGCAGCTTAGACGCCCTTCCGGGACAATATAATTCACCCCTCCACTTT.

This chain joins TRBV29-1 and TRBJ2-3, with D possibly being TRBD2 (5 bases). CDR3 length: 13 amino acids. The germline V and J ends were trimmed by 3 bases and 2 bases, with 9 bases remaining between them. CDR1 is SQVTM, CDR2 ANQGSEA, per germline. The CDR3 bases are TGCAGCGTTGACGGGGATAACACAGATACGCAGTATTTT. Translating gives CSVDGDNTDTQYF.

This clonotype has more than one count but fewer than ten. The chain links TRBV7-9 to TRBJ2-2; 9 bases are shared with TRBD1. This CDR3 has 17 residues. The germline V gene has CDR1 SEHNR and CDR2 FQNEAQ (reference sequence). V was pared by 4 bases and J by 4 bases, with 10 bases of the junction left unmatched. The CDR3 spells CASSCLRDRVVTGELFF. Written as DNA, the CDR3 is TGTGCCAGCAGCTGCTTGAGGGACAGGGTTGTCACCGGGGAGCTGTTTTTT.

This clonotype was observed at least ten times. The chain joins TRBV5-5 to TRBJ2-1; D gene unclear. Trimming left V 2 bases short and J 2 bases short, with 11 bases between. The CDR3 totals 15 residues. CDR1 is SGHKS and CDR2 is YYEKEE in the germline V gene (reference sequence). For the CDR3, the DNA is TGTGCCAGCAGCTTATCTGGGTTGGCCTACAATGAGCAGTTCTTC. This translates into CASSLSGLAYNEQFF.

In this sample, this clonotype turned up a few times. The V call is TRBV7-6, the J call TRBJ2-2; a weak D match, TRBD1 (7 bases). Germline V gene lookup returns CDR1 SGHVS and CDR2 FNYEAQ. The CDR3 runs 15 residues. The ends were cut back, 5 bases at V and 1 base at J, with 11 bases in the middle. The CDR3 coding sequence is TGTGCCAGCAGCGCCCAGGGGGGGAACACCGGGGAGCTGTTTTTT. Amino acids: CASSAQGGNTGELFF.

At least ten counts were recorded for this clonotype. The chain carries TRBV12-3 or TRBV12-4 and TRBJ2-5, with a tentative D call TRBD1 (7 bases). The CDR3 is 13 residues long. Trimming shortened V by 6 bases and J by 3 bases, and 11 bases separated the two germline ends. The CDR3 loop is CASRGGTEETQYF. The CDR3, as DNA: TGTGCCAGCAGGGGCGGGACAGAAGAGACCCAGTACTTC.

This clonotype was counted between two and nine times. The rearrangement links TRBV4-1 to TRBJ2-3; D may correspond to TRBD1 or TRBD2 (5 bases each). CDR1 and CDR2 (germline): MGHRA, YSYEKL. The CDR3 covers 12 residues. V lost 0 bases and J lost 10, with 8 bases in between. For the CDR3, the DNA is TGCGCCAGCAGCCAAGAAGGGGACCCGCAGTATTTT. This translates into CASSQEGDPQYF.